The sequence of this T cell receptor beta chain was determined in a study of blood T cells in healthy people across ages (dated by TCRdb to between 2015 and 2017). In terms of the full investigation: In model experiments, roughly one uniquely barcoded TCR beta cDNA molecule per two T cells was captured by template switching. Four age groups were formed from the donors: young (average 16 years), middle-aged (just under 40), aged (approximately 60) and long-lived (about 75). The study analyzed two additional independent replicas of 1 million unique cDNA reads from the same blood draw for two donors, one aged 18 to 30 and one aged 80 or older. To avoid experimental bias, donors of different ages were spread randomly across the sequencing lanes. To track age-related changes in TCR beta repertoire diversity, the study relied on deep sequencing normalized with unique cDNA molecular identifiers.

The germline V and J ends show losses of 5 bases and 8 bases respectively, and no gene match explains 8 bases of the junction. The germline V gene provides CDR1 MDHEN and CDR2 SYDVKM. The CDR3 runs 15 residues from the cysteine to the phenylalanine. The only DNA kept is the CDR3, 45 bases in frame from the first base. The study at large found these results: Conclusive comparison of naive and antigen-experienced compartments was prevented by the profiling of bulk unsorted PBMCs. Compared with the aged group, more naive CD4+ T cells, fewer expanded clones and increased TCR diversity were shown by the long-lived group, suggesting age selection. Because the CMV infection status of the donors was unknown, age-related changes in expanded clonotypes may potentially have been confounded. As age increased, observed TCR beta diversity per million T cells dropped in a roughly linear way, and a significant reduction was already evident by age 40. The percentage of naive T cells measured by flow cytometry correlated strongly with observed TCR beta diversity. Estimates of total diversity based on one million sequenced T cells were considered lower bounds and underestimates.

To prepare the library, 5' RACE was applied. Reads for this sample came from an Illumina HiSeq 2500. A second about 7 to 11 cycle PCR used a sample-barcoded 5' primer and a J-beta primer mix. A template-switch 5' adaptor carrying 12 random nucleotides introduced a unique molecular identifier onto each TCR beta cDNA molecule. At least 3 million CDR3-containing paired-end reads were obtained from each sample. The Mint cDNA synthesis kit, primed by a TRBC-specific oligonucleotide, was used to synthesize first-strand cDNA from all RNA. Following uracil-DNA glycosylase treatment, a first 18-cycle PCR with universal primers M1SS and BC2_uni_R was performed on all cDNA. The authors' analysis ran thus. For normalization, 1 million high-quality reads, each with a distinct molecular identifier, were randomly selected from each sample. Reads with shared molecular identifiers were discarded instead of being binned into consensus sequences. MiTCR, with a Q25 quality threshold and the strictest error-elimination algorithm, was used for CDR3 identification, clonotype clustering and error correction. Lower-bound total TCR beta diversity was estimated with a nonparametric unseen species model using Euler transformation. In TCRdb, the public reads were trimmed at Q25 with fastp and aligned with MiXCR, with productive beta chains retained. Entries are consolidated by CDR3 protein sequence, retaining the most common genes and DNA. It is TCRdb's table, rather than the study itself, that gives the V and J calls and clone size. This sample lists about 1 million distinct CDR3 sequences; roughly 45% were detected once. The ten largest clones capture over 15% of the sample.

In regard to this clonotype: Its antigen has not been determined. Within one base of it there is no much larger clone, and no base qualities were kept.

The roughly 39 donors, aged about 6 to 95 years, were systemically healthy Caucasian individuals from Russia. Around 10 milliliters of peripheral blood were collected from each donor into EDTA-treated Vacutainer tubes. Ficoll-Paque density-gradient centrifugation was used to isolate PBMCs, with at least 7 million per sample. Trizol reagent was used to extract total RNA from PBMCs, with at least 5.5 micrograms per sample. For every donor, flow cytometry on a PBMC aliquot measured the percentage of naive CD45RAhigh/CD27high T cells. The sample taken for sequencing was blood. This clonotype was sampled from a woman aged 55-69 years in good health. The chain is assembled from TRBV28 and TRBJ2-1; 11 central nucleotides agree with TRBD2. The base sequence is TGTGCCAGCAGTCCCACTAGCGGGAGAAAGGATGAGCAGTTCTTC. This codes for CASSPTSGRKDEQFF.